The 8 T cell receptor beta chains presented below share a single source sample, sequenced in a study of circulating tumor DNA in untreated peripheral T-cell lymphoma. Generated by immunoSEQ multiplex PCR, the TCRdb table keeps only in-frame clones and is missing some. Altogether roughly 7,000 clones are present, roughly 80% being singletons, with the ten largest covering over 25%. The sequencing input was tumor tissue. The receptors were gathered from a human donor with peripheral T-cell lymphoma.

The chain uses TRBV25-1 and TRBJ2-7; weak D call: TRBD1 (5 bases). CDR3 length equals 16 residues. Trimming took 1 base from V and 2 from J, leaving 15 bases between them. CDR1 is MGHDK and CDR2 is SYGVNS in the germline V gene. The chain's CDR3 is CASSELVSRTTYEQYF. In nucleotides, the CDR3 is TGTGCCAGCAGTGAATTGGTCTCCAGGACAACCTACGAGCAGTACTTC.

The chain recombines TRBV7-6 with TRBJ2-3; tentative D call: TRBD2 (6 bases). Germline values: CDR1 SGHVS, CDR2 FNYEAQ. Trimming took off 4 bases at V and 5 bases at J, with 16 bases between the two ends. The CDR3 length is 15 residues. Here the CDR3 DNA reads TGTGCCAGCAGCTCGTCCCAGACTAGATTAGATACGCAGTATTTT. It codes for CASSSSQTRLDTQYF.

The rearrangement uses TRBV6-9 and TRBJ2-7; no reliable D call. The length of the CDR3 is 16 residues. Germline CDR1 reads MNHGY; CDR2 reads SVAAGI. V lost 2 bases to trimming and J lost 2 bases, with 16 bases between them. This CDR3 is CASSYGRAGTTYEQYF. In nucleotides, the CDR3 is TGTGCCAGCAGTTATGGTCGGGCAGGCACAACCTACGAGCAGTACTTC.

The table lists this clone with a count of one. The V and J genes are TRBV4-1 and TRBJ1-2; D is perhaps TRBD1 (5 bases). V was pared by 1 base and J by 4 bases, with 10 bases between. The length of the CDR3 is 14 residues. Germline V gene sequence: CDR1 MGHRA, CDR2 YSYEKL. The CDR3 DNA sequence: TGCGCCAGCAGCCAAGGTCCCAGGGCCTATGGCTACACCTTC. Protein sequence: CASSQGPRAYGYTF.

This chain connects TRBV28 to TRBJ1-1; weak D call: TRBD1 (5 bases). Germline CDR1 is MDHEN and CDR2 is SYDVKM. The V end was cut by 5 bases, the J end by 2 bases, with 15 bases between. CDR3 length equals 15 residues. CDR3 region: CASSPRDWLNTEAFF. CDR3 bases: TGTGCCAGCAGTCCCCGGGACTGGCTAAACACTGAAGCTTTCTTT.

The rearrangement uses TRBV30 and TRBJ2-1; 11 bases are shared with TRBD2. The germline CDR1 and CDR2 sequences are GTSNPN and SVGIG (reference sequence). The CDR3 runs to 14 residues. V dropped 3 bases and J dropped 9; count of bases not matched to a gene: 7. CDR3 in amino acids: CAWRVSGGAREQFF. The CDR3 DNA sequence: TGTGCCTGGAGGGTTAGCGGGGGGGCCCGTGAGCAGTTCTTC.

The chain uses TRBV15 and TRBJ2-2; 7 bases match TRBD2. The germline CDR1 and CDR2 sequences are LNHNV and YYDKDF (reference sequence). The CDR3 has 17 amino acids. V lost 0 bases, J lost 4 bases, and 8 bases stayed unmatched. This chain's CDR3 is CATSRDSTSASTGELFF. For the CDR3, the DNA is TGTGCCACCAGCAGAGATAGTACTAGCGCAAGCACCGGGGAGCTGTTTTTT.

The chain recombines TRBV28 with TRBJ2-3; possible D gene TRBD2, 5 bases. Germline-derived CDR1 and CDR2 are MDHEN and SYDVKM. Trimming took 2 bases from V and 5 from J, leaving 14 bases between them. This CDR3 contains 15 residues. CDR3 DNA sequence: TGTGCCAGCAGTTTAGGTCTAGCCAGTGGAGATACGCAGTATTTT. Translated, it gives CASSLGLASGDTQYF.